This T cell receptor beta chain was observed in a study of cytomegalovirus exposure and HLA in healthy donors. Note on this clone: Because the CDR3's place on the DNA is in doubt, the DNA is left out and the CDR3 is given as listed by TCRdb.

The PCR made use of 60 Vbeta and 13 Jbeta primers. The method was immunoSEQ multiplex PCR; TCRdb's version includes in-frame clones alone and lacks a portion of them. The table records 100,000 to 150,000 clones, 81% of them present only once. Per the germline V gene, CDR1 is SGHDT and CDR2 is YYEEEE. The CDR3 has 14 amino acids, counting both end residues. This rearrangement joins TRBV5-6 to TRBJ2-3; TRBD2 is the table's D call, not checked against the DNA. This receptor was obtained from a man between 18 and 35 years old in good health and CMV-seropositive. Specimen: PBMCs. CDR3 amino acids: CASSFGGGALSLSF.